This TCR beta chain derives from a study of blood T cell repertoires in COVID-19. Study details: Acute-phase and convalescent COVID-19 samples originated in the United States, Italy and Spain.

CDR1 is MRHNA and CDR2 is SNTAGT in the germline V gene. V was pared by 6 bases and J by 2 bases, with 13 bases between. CDR3 length equals 14 residues. Profiling relied on immunoSEQ multiplex PCR, and the TCRdb table lists in-frame clones only, not all of them. The repertoire consists of under 200,000 clones, with around 80% occurring once and the leading ten covering 6% to 7.5%. J is TRBJ1-2 and V is TRBV6-4; D might be TRBD1 (6 bases). Sample: peripheral blood. This receptor was taken from a man in his 70s with active or convalescent COVID-19. The CDR3 DNA sequence: TGTGCCAGCAGACAATACAGGGAAAACTATGGCTACACCTTC. Its translation: CASRQYRENYGYTF.